This note documents a single T cell receptor (beta chain) sequence. Its antigen remains unidentified. No base quality information exists; no much larger clone differs at one position. The record originates from a study of regulatory and conventional T cells in breast cancer (dated by TCRdb to the mid-2010s). Counted from cysteine to phenylalanine, this CDR3 has 13 amino acids. Only the CDR3 portion is preserved as DNA: 39 bases, with reading frame beginning at the first base. Trimming takes 3 bases off V and 7 bases off J; junction bases not matched to a gene: 7. From the germline V gene (reference sequence), CDR1 is DFQATT and CDR2 is SNEGSKA. Library generation was performed with PCR. Sequencer: Illumina MiSeq. The public reads were reprocessed in TCRdb via fastp at Q25 and MiXCR, keeping in-frame beta chains. Every entry covers one CDR3 protein and lists the most common genes and DNA from its rows. The sample table lists roughly 15,000 distinct CDR3 sequences, more than 30% of them with a count of one. Jointly, the top ten make up 1.5% to 2% of the sample.

The sequence derives from a female donor in good health. The source material was conventional T cells from blood. This chain joins TRBV20-1 to TRBJ2-7, and 9 bases in between align with TRBD1. CDR3 sequence: CSASRGQGREQYF. The nucleotide sequence reads as follows: TGCAGTGCTAGTCGGGGACAGGGACGGGAGCAGTACTTC.